The present entry profiles one TCR beta chain with its context. This specimen comes from a study of blood T cell repertoires in COVID-19. Study details: COVID-19 samples collected from the United States, Italy and Spain covered acute and convalescent phases. PBMCs, B-cell-depleted T cells, or T cells were the source of the cDNA or gDNA that made up the material.

Original data processing: Cell counts per sample came from amplifying reference gene primers. The assay was immunoSEQ multiplex PCR, and TCRdb's table has in-frame clones only and misses some. The V and J calls and clone size were taken over from that table, and D and trimming were inferred from the DNA. Among approximately 360,000 clones listed, nearly 90% were seen once. The CDR3 spans 15 residues. The germline gives CDR1 KGHSH, CDR2 LQKENI. V trimming: 1 base; J trimming: 4 bases; junction bases outside the gene matches: 3. The V gene is TRBV18, the J gene TRBJ2-2; 7 bases line up with TRBD2. Sequencing was performed on peripheral blood. The TCR originated in a man younger than 35 with active or convalescent COVID-19. The CDR3 loop is CASSPHPGGTGELFF. In nucleotides, the CDR3 is TGTGCCAGCTCACCACACCCGGGGGGCACCGGGGAGCTGTTTTTT.